In this sample, the clone carrying this T cell receptor beta chain turned up a few times. Its antigen remains unknown. The data originate from a study of graft-versus-host responses after intestinal transplantation. Study as a whole: Anti-thymocyte globulin induction was given to all recipients, followed by tacrolimus and steroids for around three years. Whole-study findings and limits: Early post-transplant HvG declines were associated with peak circulating GvH clone levels. Marrow from the recipient contained GvH clones, some of which had appeared first in ileum or blood.

TCRdb's copy holds only in-frame clones and misses some; the assay was immunoSEQ multiplex PCR. The sample lists roughly 46,000 clones, about 93% occurring once. The source material was PBMCs, sampled around 820 days after a first intestinal transplant, on the day of a second. The TCR comes from a human patient who received an intestinal transplant, so some T cells may come from the graft donor.

DNA of the CDR3: TGTGCCAGCAGCTTAGGGGGGACGGTCACCGGGGAGCTGTTTTTT. Its protein product is CASSLGGTVTGELFF. The chain recombines TRBV7-3 with TRBJ2-2; tentatively, D is TRBD2 (6 bases). Germline V lookup: CDR1 SGHTA, CDR2 FQGTGA. V was shortened by 2 bases and J by 4 bases, with 11 bases between the two germline ends. The CDR3 covers 15 residues.